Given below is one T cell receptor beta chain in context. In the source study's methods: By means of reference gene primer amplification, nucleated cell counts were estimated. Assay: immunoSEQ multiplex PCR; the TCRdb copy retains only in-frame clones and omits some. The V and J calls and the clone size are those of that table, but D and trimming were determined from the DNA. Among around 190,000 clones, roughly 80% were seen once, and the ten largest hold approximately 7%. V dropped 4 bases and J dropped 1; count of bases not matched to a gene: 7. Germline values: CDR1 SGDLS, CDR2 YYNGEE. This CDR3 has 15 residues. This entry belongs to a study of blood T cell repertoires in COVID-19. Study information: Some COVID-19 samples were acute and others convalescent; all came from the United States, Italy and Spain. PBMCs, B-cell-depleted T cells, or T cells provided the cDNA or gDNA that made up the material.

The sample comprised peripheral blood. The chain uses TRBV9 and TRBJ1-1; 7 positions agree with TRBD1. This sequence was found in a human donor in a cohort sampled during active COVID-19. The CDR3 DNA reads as TGTGCCAGCAGCTCAAGGACAGGAGAGAACACTGAAGCTTTCTTT. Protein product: CASSSRTGENTEAFF.